This TCR beta chain stems from a study of blood T cell repertoires in COVID-19. Study summary: Italy, Spain and the United States were the sources of the convalescent and acute COVID-19 samples. The cDNA or gDNA used as material had been derived from T cells, B-cell-depleted T cells, or PBMCs.

TCRdb's copy holds only in-frame clones and misses some; the assay was immunoSEQ multiplex PCR. The table has fewer than 500,000 clones, about 90% seen once. This CDR3 spans 14 amino acids. V was pared by 0 bases and J by 4 bases, with 9 bases between. The germline CDR1 and CDR2 sequences are KGHSH and LQKENI. Enrolment of Seattle patients took place during active infection, and they were followed longitudinally. The chain joins TRBV18 to TRBJ1-2, with D possibly being TRBD1 (6 bases). The sequence derives from a man aged 18 to 35 with COVID-19, enrolled during active disease. The sequencing input was peripheral blood. This chain's CDR3 is CASSPPLGAYGYTF. CDR3 bases: TGTGCCAGCTCACCACCGCTGGGGGCCTATGGCTACACCTTC.